One and the same sample provided the 20 T cell receptor beta chains below, sequenced in a study of CD8 T cells in ankylosing spondylitis. Points from the study as a whole: Roughly eight highly homologous variants made up a TCR beta motif that seemed to typify ankylosing spondylitis blood.

No antigen has been identified for these receptors. TCRdb re-called the 5' RACE reads with MiXCR, one entry per CDR3 protein. The data show around 480,000 distinct CDR3 sequences, 17% seen once. Input material: blood, either unsorted or a sorted T cell fraction (not recorded which). These receptors originate from a male donor with ankylosing spondylitis.

This chain links TRBV9 with TRBJ1-5; D is possibly TRBD1 (5 bases). The CDR3 is 14 residues long. CDR1 is SGDLS and CDR2 is YYNGEE in the germline V gene. V was trimmed by 3 bases and J by 8 bases, leaving 15 bases between them. The chain's CDR3 is CASSALTTGKPQHF. The CDR3 DNA follows: TGTGCCAGCAGCGCACTTACTACAGGAAAGCCCCAGCATTTT.

This clonotype was picked up a small number of times. This chain connects TRBV29-1 to TRBJ2-5; the D gene is possibly TRBD1 (6 bases). Trimming took off 5 bases at V and 4 bases at J, with 11 bases between the two ends. The CDR3 totals 12 residues. Germline assignment: CDR1 SQVTM and CDR2 ANQGSEA. CDR3 bases: TGCAGCGTTTTCAGGGGACGAGAGACCCAGTACTTC. It specifies CSVFRGRETQYF.

The chain couples TRBV10-2 to TRBJ2-7; the match to TRBD2 covers 9 bases. Trimming removed 2 bases from V and 4 bases from J; junction bases left unmatched: 6. The germline CDR1 and CDR2 sequences are WSHSY and SAAADI. The CDR3 length is 15 residues. CDR3 sequence reads: CASSEPAGGWYEQYF. CDR3 sequence (DNA): TGCGCCAGCAGTGAGCCCGCGGGAGGGTGGTACGAGCAGTACTTC.

In this sample, this clonotype turned up a few times. The J gene is TRBJ2-2, the V gene TRBV7-2; TRBD2 is a possible D gene (7 bases). Germline loops: CDR1 SGHTA, CDR2 FQGNSA. CDR3 length equals 15 residues. Trimming pared 5 bases from V and 3 bases from J, leaving 13 bases between. CDR3 nucleotide sequence: TGTGCCAGCAGCCAAGCGGGACACCACACCGGGGAGCTGTTTTTT. Protein sequence: CASSQAGHHTGELFF.

This clonotype was counted at least ten times. The chain is built from TRBV4-2 and TRBJ2-4, with TRBD2 identical over 12 bases. This CDR3 spans 20 amino acids. Germline V CDR1 and CDR2: LGHNA, YNFKEQ. The V segment lost 3 bases and the J segment 1 base; nucleotides outside the gene matches: 13. CDR3 in amino acids: CASSQDPPSGGALAKNIQYF. CDR3 DNA: TGTGCCAGCAGCCAGGACCCACCTAGCGGGGGGGCCCTGGCCAAAAACATTCAGTACTTC.

This clonotype was counted between two and nine times. J is TRBJ2-5 and V is TRBV7-2, with D perhaps TRBD1 (5 bases). The CDR3 runs 15 residues. Germline loops: CDR1 SGHTA, CDR2 FQGNSA. Trimming left V 5 bases short and J 4 bases short, with 17 bases between. The CDR3 DNA is TGTGCCAGCAGCATTGACTCTCGACAGTCAGAGACCCAGTACTTC. Its translation: CASSIDSRQSETQYF.

The table lists this clonotype with a few counts. V and J are TRBV20-1 and TRBJ1-1, with D possibly being TRBD1 (5 bases). The CDR3 is 13 residues long. Trimming took off 2 bases at V and 1 base at J, with 8 bases between the two ends. Germline loops: CDR1 DFQATT, CDR2 SNEGSKA (reference sequence). The CDR3 loop reads CSARRQPNTEAFF. As DNA, the CDR3 is TGCAGTGCTAGAAGACAGCCGAACACTGAAGCTTTCTTT.

The chain employs TRBV15 and TRBJ1-2; D not certain. Deletions cut 1 base from V and 1 base from J, with 10 bases between. Germline assignment: CDR1 LNHNV and CDR2 YYDKDF (reference sequence). This CDR3 is 15 amino acids long. The CDR3 coding sequence is TGTGCCACCAGCAGAGGAGGCACCTATAACTATGGCTACACCTTC. Its translation: CATSRGGTYNYGYTF.

This clonotype appeared a few times. The chain joins TRBV2 to TRBJ2-5, with TRBD2 as a possible D gene (6 bases). The CDR3 has 15 residues. Germline CDR1 SNHLY, CDR2 FYNNEI. Between the trimmed V and J ends, which lost 1 base and 5 bases, there was a span of 14 bases. This CDR3 is CASSEGAGLGETQYF. The CDR3, as DNA: TGTGCCAGCAGTGAAGGAGCGGGCCTTGGGGAGACCCAGTACTTC.

This clonotype occurred many times. V and J are TRBV12-3 or TRBV12-4 and TRBJ2-7, with 10 bases lining up with TRBD2. This CDR3 comprises 16 residues. V shed 5 bases and J 4 bases; nucleotides not matched to a gene: 11. The CDR3 is CASSRPAGGSRYEQYF. CDR3 in DNA: TGTGCCAGCAGTCGCCCAGCGGGAGGGAGTAGGTACGAGCAGTACTTC.

The genes are TRBV20-1 and TRBJ2-7; D assignment may be TRBD1 or TRBD2 (5 bases each). Germline loops: CDR1 DFQATT, CDR2 SNEGSKA (reference sequence). The ends were cut back, 0 bases at V and 6 bases at J, with 12 bases in the middle. This CDR3 is 13 amino acids long. Here the CDR3 reads CSARERGAGEQYF. CDR3 nucleotide sequence: TGCAGTGCTAGAGAGAGGGGCGCCGGCGAGCAGTACTTC.

There are a few counts of this clonotype. The V gene is TRBV19, the J gene TRBJ2-6, with 9 bases matching TRBD1. This CDR3 is built from 16 residues. V lost 6 bases, J lost 2 bases, and 5 bases stayed unmatched. CDR1 is LNHDA, CDR2 SQIVND, per germline (reference sequence). The CDR3 sequence is CASSKTGGAGANVLTF. The CDR3 nucleotides are TGTGCCAGTAGCAAAACAGGGGGCGCTGGGGCCAACGTCCTGACTTTC.

This chain uses TRBV6-1 with TRBJ2-5; D not resolved. V was trimmed by 7 bases and J by 2 bases, leaving 11 bases between them. CDR3 length equals 13 residues. The germline CDR1 and CDR2 sequences are MNHNS and SASEGT. The CDR3 sequence is CASTGYSQETQYF. The CDR3, as DNA: TGTGCCAGCACCGGCTATAGTCAAGAGACCCAGTACTTC.

This clonotype showed up just a few times. The rearrangement joins TRBV30 to TRBJ1-6; 8 bases are shared with TRBD1. Germline V gene sequence: CDR1 GTSNPN, CDR2 SVGIG (reference sequence). CDR3 length: 14 residues. V dropped 5 bases and J dropped 7; count of bases not matched to a gene: 7. The CDR3 is CAWVPGQDNSPLHF. The CDR3, as DNA: TGTGCCTGGGTTCCGGGACAGGACAATTCACCCCTCCACTTT.

This clonotype was observed a handful of times. The chain has TRBV6-5 and TRBJ2-1; perhaps TRBD2 as D (6 bases). The CDR3 sequence is 14 residues long. Trimming removed 0 bases from V and 6 bases from J, with 9 bases in between. Germline V gene data show CDR1 as MNHEY and CDR2 as SVGAGI. CDR3 region: CASSYSEGVNEQFF. In DNA form, the CDR3 reads TGTGCCAGCAGTTACTCGGAGGGCGTCAATGAGCAGTTCTTC.

This clonotype was observed many times. CDR3 region: CASTVQGSSYNSPLHF. The CDR3 nucleotides are TGTGCCAGCACCGTACAGGGGAGCTCCTATAATTCACCCCTCCACTTT. The genes are TRBV12-3 or TRBV12-4 and TRBJ1-6, with 7 bases lining up with TRBD1. The CDR3 consists of 16 residues. The V and J ends lost 7 bases and 0 bases, in that order; junction bases with no gene match: 6.

This clonotype was seen ten or more times. The V call is TRBV20-1, the J call TRBJ2-3; 11 nucleotides match TRBD2. The germline gives CDR1 DFQATT, CDR2 SNEGSKA (reference sequence). This CDR3 is 15 amino acids long. J lost 8 bases, V lost 6 bases, and 13 bases had no gene match. CDR3 coding DNA: TGCAGTGCCAACCCTAGCGGGAGGACCCTAGTTACGCAGTATTTT. Protein: CSANPSGRTLVTQYF.

This clonotype was detected many times. The rearrangement uses TRBV7-9 and TRBJ1-1, with D perhaps matching TRBD1 (6 bases). The CDR3 has 13 amino acids. The V gene lost 2 bases and the J gene lost 7 bases, with 11 bases spanning the gap. The germline V gene encodes CDR1 SEHNR and CDR2 FQNEAQ (reference sequence). The CDR3 region is CASSLYGTHEAFF. Here the CDR3 DNA reads TGTGCCAGCAGCTTATATGGGACACATGAAGCTTTCTTT.

The genes are TRBV9 and TRBJ2-1, with no clear D. V dropped 3 bases and J dropped 7 bases, with 11 bases sitting between them. There are 13 residues in the CDR3. Per the germline V gene, CDR1 is SGDLS and CDR2 is YYNGEE. In DNA form, the CDR3 reads TGTGCCAGCAGCGCCCCGACGAGGAATGAGCAGTTCTTC. Translation gives CASSAPTRNEQFF. The full variable domain, completed using reference TRBV9 and TRBJ2-1, is DSGVTQTPKHLITATGQRVTLRCSPRSGDLSVYWYQQSLDQGLQFLIQYYNGEERAKGNILERFSAQQFPDLHSELNLSSLELGDSALYFCASSAPTRNEQFFGPGTRLTVL.

The chain couples TRBV20-1 to TRBJ2-7, with D tentatively TRBD1 (6 bases). CDR1 DFQATT and CDR2 SNEGSKA come from the germline V gene (reference sequence). V was cut by 3 bases and J by 5 bases, with 14 bases left in between. The CDR3 extends over 13 amino acids. For the CDR3, the DNA is TGCAGTGCTAGGGACCAGGGGCCCCACGAGCAGTACTTC. Amino acid sequence: CSARDQGPHEQYF.